These 15 T cell receptor beta chains originate from one sample sequenced in a study of T-cell memory formation after mild COVID-19. One entry per CDR3 protein, called by TCRdb with MiXCR from the 5' RACE reads. The table has 350,000 to 400,000 distinct CDR3 sequences, around 14% seen once. Material for sequencing was PBMCs or a T cell subset sorted from them (not recorded which). The receptors here all came from a man younger than 30 who had mild COVID-19 (a few samples of this study predate the infection). Cell type and time point are not known.

This chain joins TRBV5-1 and TRBJ2-1; TRBD1 is a possible D gene (6 bases). Germline lookup yields CDR1 SGHRS and CDR2 YFSETQ. Deletions cut 4 bases from V and 2 bases from J, with 13 bases between. CDR3 length equals 15 residues. This CDR3 is CASSKTGSPYNEQFF. DNA for the CDR3: TGCGCCAGCAGCAAAACAGGGTCTCCCTACAATGAGCAGTTCTTC.

This clonotype has a count of ten or more. The CDR3 protein is CASSSDGREGTDTQYF. The CDR3 bases are TGTGCCAGCAGCTCCGATGGCAGGGAAGGCACAGATACGCAGTATTTT. The chain links TRBV7-9 to TRBJ2-3; D perhaps matches TRBD1 (5 bases). Trimming left V 4 bases short and J 1 base short, with 15 bases between. CDR1 SEHNR and CDR2 FQNEAQ come from the germline V gene (reference sequence). This CDR3 is built from 16 residues.

This clonotype appeared a few times. This chain joins TRBV4-3 and TRBJ1-1; D not resolved. V was pared by 0 bases and J by 0 bases, with 8 bases between. The CDR3 covers 15 residues. Per germline, CDR1 LGHNA and CDR2 YSLEER. The CDR3 protein is CASSQDPSLNTEAFF. CDR3 sequence (DNA): TGCGCCAGCAGCCAAGATCCCTCCTTGAACACTGAAGCTTTCTTT.

The chain has TRBV28 and TRBJ2-7, with a weak D call TRBD1 (6 bases). Per germline, CDR1 MDHEN and CDR2 SYDVKM. V was cut by 3 bases and J by 5 bases, with 11 bases left in between. The CDR3 covers 13 residues. This chain's CDR3 is CASSFGRGDEQYV. The DNA for the CDR3 is TGTGCCAGCAGTTTTGGCAGGGGCGACGAGCAGTACGTC.

The chain employs TRBV7-2 and TRBJ2-5; no clear D. V lost 3 bases to trimming and J lost 2 bases, with 7 bases between them. The CDR3 length is 13 residues. In germline, CDR1 is SGHTA, CDR2 FQGNSA. The CDR3 bases are TGTGCCAGCAGCTTTTACGCACAAGAGACCCAGTACTTC. This codes for CASSFYAQETQYF. The whole variable domain, remainder taken from reference TRBV7-2 and TRBJ2-5, is GAGVSQSPSNKVTEKGKDVELRCDPISGHTALYWYRQSLGQGLEFLIYFQGNSAPDKSGLPSDRFSAERTGGSVSTLTIQRTQQEDSAVYLCASSFYAQETQYFGPGTRLLVL.

This clonotype was recorded once. This chain joins TRBV6-1 and TRBJ1-2; the D is unclear. Trimming left V 6 bases short and J 4 bases short, with 15 bases between. CDR3 length equals 14 residues. The germline gives CDR1 MNHNS, CDR2 SASEGT. The CDR3 spells CASRTNGFFYGYTF. The CDR3 nucleotides read TGTGCCAGCAGGACGAACGGGTTTTTCTATGGCTACACCTTC.

The chain couples TRBV6-5 to TRBJ2-3, with D maybe TRBD1 (6 bases). Trimming removed 3 bases from V and 5 bases from J, with 9 bases in between. The CDR3 contains 13 residues. Germline CDR1 is MNHEY and CDR2 is SVGAGI. DNA of the CDR3: TGTGCCAGCAGTTATGAGGGGGTAGATACGCAGTATTTT. This encodes CASSYEGVDTQYF.

This clonotype occurred many times. The V and J genes are TRBV11-2 and TRBJ2-3, with D perhaps TRBD1 or TRBD2 (6 bases each). V lost 4 bases to trimming and J lost 2 bases, with 16 bases between them. CDR3 length: 16 residues. Germline-derived CDR1 and CDR2 are SGHAT and FQNNGV. CDR3 sequence reads: CASSSIGTGATDTQYF. The CDR3 DNA sequence: TGTGCCAGCAGCTCAATTGGGACGGGGGCCACAGATACGCAGTATTTT.

The CDR3: CASSSVGPGANVLTF. The DNA of the CDR3 is TGTGCCAGCAGCTCAGTGGGGCCTGGGGCCAACGTCCTGACTTTC. The chain joins TRBV28 to TRBJ2-6; weak D call: TRBD1 (5 bases). Germline V lookup: CDR1 MDHEN, CDR2 SYDVKM. The CDR3 has 15 amino acids. V shed 6 bases and J shed 2 bases, with 11 bases lying between them.

This clonotype was seen many times. The chain employs TRBV12-3 or TRBV12-4 and TRBJ2-3; 8 nucleotides match TRBD2. Unmatched junction bases numbered 4, after V lost 6 bases and J lost 5 bases. There are 13 residues in the CDR3. The CDR3: CASRSGGGDTQYF. The CDR3 DNA reads as TGTGCCAGCAGGAGCGGGGGAGGAGATACGCAGTATTTT.

The chain employs TRBV3-1 and TRBJ2-1; D possibly matches TRBD1 or TRBD2 (5 bases each). This CDR3 contains 16 residues. V was clipped by 5 bases and J by 6 bases, with 20 bases between them. The germline CDR1 and CDR2 sequences are LGHDT and YNNKEL (reference sequence). The CDR3 loop is CASSSRGSNPANEQFF. CDR3 nucleotide sequence: TGTGCCAGCAGCTCCCGGGGCAGCAACCCAGCCAATGAGCAGTTCTTC.

The sample holds a few counts of this clonotype. The chain combines TRBV6-6 with TRBJ2-3; D not resolved. V was trimmed by 3 bases and J by 0 bases, leaving 7 bases between them. The germline CDR1 and CDR2 sequences are MNHNY and SVGAGI (reference sequence). The CDR3 is made up of 14 amino acids. The DNA of the CDR3 is TGTGCCAGCAGTTATATCCAGAGCACAGATACGCAGTATTTT. It yields the protein CASSYIQSTDTQYF.

This clonotype was seen only a few times. The chain has TRBV20-1 and TRBJ2-3; D might be TRBD1 (6 bases). The length of the CDR3 is 17 residues. Germline V gives CDR1 DFQATT, CDR2 SNEGSKA (reference sequence). V was trimmed by 2 bases and J by 4 bases, leaving 22 bases between them. CDR3 coding DNA: TGCAGTGCTAGACGACCAGGGGACGGGCTGTGGGCAGATACGCAGTATTTT. This gives the protein CSARRPGDGLWADTQYF.

This clonotype was observed many times. The chain carries TRBV5-5 and TRBJ2-3; D is possibly TRBD2 (6 bases). The CDR3 runs to 14 residues. V lost 4 bases and J 4 bases, leaving 13 bases between the germline ends. The germline gives CDR1 SGHKS, CDR2 YYEKEE (reference sequence). The CDR3 here is CASSQGGVADTQYF. CDR3 sequence (DNA): TGTGCCAGCAGCCAGGGCGGGGTTGCAGATACGCAGTATTTT.

The V call is TRBV12-3 or TRBV12-4, the J call TRBJ1-2; a possible D gene is TRBD1 (6 bases). V dropped 5 bases and J dropped 8 bases, with 15 bases sitting between them. This CDR3 is 13 amino acids long. In nucleotides, the CDR3 is TGTGCCAGCAGTCCCTTGACGGGGGCAGGCTACACCTTC. Translation gives CASSPLTGAGYTF.